This TCR beta chain was observed in a study of cytotoxic CD8 clonotypes in ibrutinib-treated CLL. Here immunoSEQ multiplex PCR was the method, and the copy in TCRdb shows in-frame clones only, minus some. Of roughly 23,000 clones in the sample, roughly 72% were seen once. PBMCs that had been cryopreserved were the source of 2 to 2.5 micrograms of genomic DNA for TCR beta libraries. This sequence was found in a human donor with chronic lymphocytic leukemia. Sequenced material: PBMCs, taken before ibrutinib treatment.

The CDR3 region has the DNA TGTGCCAGCAGCTTCTCTGCGGGACAGGGGGCTTGGGACTATGGCTACACCTTC. Translating gives CASSFSAGQGAWDYGYTF. This sequence joins TRBV7-2 and TRBJ1-2, with 12 nucleotides matching TRBD1. V gave up 3 bases and J gave up 3 bases; unmatched junction bases: 11. Germline CDR1 and CDR2: SGHTA and FQGNSA. The CDR3 contains 18 residues.